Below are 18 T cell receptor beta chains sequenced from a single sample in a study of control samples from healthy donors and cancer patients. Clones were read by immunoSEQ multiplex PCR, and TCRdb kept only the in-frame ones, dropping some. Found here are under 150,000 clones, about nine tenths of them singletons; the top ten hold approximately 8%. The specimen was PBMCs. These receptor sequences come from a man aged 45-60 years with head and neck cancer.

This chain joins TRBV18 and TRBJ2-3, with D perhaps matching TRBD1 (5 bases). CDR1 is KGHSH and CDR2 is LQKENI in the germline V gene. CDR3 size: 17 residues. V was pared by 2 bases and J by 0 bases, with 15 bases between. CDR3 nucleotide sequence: TGTGCCAGCTCACCAGAGTCGCAGGGTCCTAGCACAGATACGCAGTATTTT. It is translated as CASSPESQGPSTDTQYF.

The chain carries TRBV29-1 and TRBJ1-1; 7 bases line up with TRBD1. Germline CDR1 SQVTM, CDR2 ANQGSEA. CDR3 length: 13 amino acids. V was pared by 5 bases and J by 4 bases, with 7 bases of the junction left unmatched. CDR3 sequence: CSVPTGVGTEAFF. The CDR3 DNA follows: TGCAGCGTTCCCACAGGGGTGGGCACTGAAGCTTTCTTT.

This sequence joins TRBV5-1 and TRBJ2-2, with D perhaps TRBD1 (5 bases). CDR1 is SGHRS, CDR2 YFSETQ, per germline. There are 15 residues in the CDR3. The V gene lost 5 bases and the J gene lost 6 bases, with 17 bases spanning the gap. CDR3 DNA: TGCGCCAGCAGAGGGGCCCTAAACTTGCCCGGGGAGCTGTTTTTT. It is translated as CASRGALNLPGELFF. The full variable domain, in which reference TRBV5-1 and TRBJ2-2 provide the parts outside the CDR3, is KAGVTQTPRYLIKTRGQQVTLSCSPISGHRSVSWYQQTPGQGLQFLFEYFSETQRNKGNFPGRFSGRQFSNSRSEMNVSTLELGDSALYLCASRGALNLPGELFFGEGSRLTVL.

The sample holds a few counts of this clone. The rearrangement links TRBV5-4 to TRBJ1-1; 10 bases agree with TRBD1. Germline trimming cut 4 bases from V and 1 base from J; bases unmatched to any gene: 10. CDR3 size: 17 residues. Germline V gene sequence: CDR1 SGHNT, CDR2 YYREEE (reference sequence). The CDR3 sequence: CASSLDGQGVRNTEAFF. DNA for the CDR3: TGTGCCAGCAGCCTGGACGGACAGGGGGTGAGGAACACTGAAGCTTTCTTT. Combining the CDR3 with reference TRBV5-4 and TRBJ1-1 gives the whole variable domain ETGVTQSPTHLIKTRGQQVTLRCSSQSGHNTVSWYQQALGQGPQFIFQYYREEENGRGNFPPRFSGLQFPNYSSELNVNALELDDSALYLCASSLDGQGVRNTEAFFGQGTRLTVV.

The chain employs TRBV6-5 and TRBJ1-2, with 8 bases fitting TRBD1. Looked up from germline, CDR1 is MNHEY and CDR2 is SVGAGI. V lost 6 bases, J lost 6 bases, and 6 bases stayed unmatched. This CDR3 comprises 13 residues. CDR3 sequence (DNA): TGTGCCAGCAGACCGGGACAGGCCCATGGCTACACCTTC. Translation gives CASRPGQAHGYTF.

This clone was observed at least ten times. The DNA for the CDR3 is TGTGCCAGCAGTGAAAGGGGGAATAGCAATCAGCCCCAGCATTTT. Protein: CASSERGNSNQPQHF. The V call is TRBV6-1, the J call TRBJ1-5; maybe TRBD1 (6 bases). The V and J ends lost 2 bases and 0 bases respectively, with 8 bases between them. Per the germline V gene, CDR1 is MNHNS and CDR2 is SASEGT. This CDR3 comprises 15 residues.

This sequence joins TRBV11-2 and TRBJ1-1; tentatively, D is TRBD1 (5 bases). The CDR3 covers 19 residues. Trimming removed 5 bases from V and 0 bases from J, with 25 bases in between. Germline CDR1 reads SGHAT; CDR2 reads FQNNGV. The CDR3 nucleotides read TGTGCCAGCAGCCCTGCCCCCCGGCTCGCGGGGGGACTGAACACTGAAGCTTTCTTT. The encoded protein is CASSPAPRLAGGLNTEAFF.

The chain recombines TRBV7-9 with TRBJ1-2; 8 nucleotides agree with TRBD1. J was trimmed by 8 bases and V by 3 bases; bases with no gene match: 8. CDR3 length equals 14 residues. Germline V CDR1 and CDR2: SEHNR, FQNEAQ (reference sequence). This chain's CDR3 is CASSFPTGVEGYTF. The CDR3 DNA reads TGTGCCAGCAGCTTCCCGACAGGGGTGGAGGGCTACACCTTC.

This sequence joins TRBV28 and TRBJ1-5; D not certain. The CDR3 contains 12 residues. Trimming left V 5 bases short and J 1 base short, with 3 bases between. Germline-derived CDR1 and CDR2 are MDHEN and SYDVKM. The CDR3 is CASSASNQPQHF. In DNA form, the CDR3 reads TGTGCCAGCAGTGCGAGCAATCAGCCCCAGCATTTT.

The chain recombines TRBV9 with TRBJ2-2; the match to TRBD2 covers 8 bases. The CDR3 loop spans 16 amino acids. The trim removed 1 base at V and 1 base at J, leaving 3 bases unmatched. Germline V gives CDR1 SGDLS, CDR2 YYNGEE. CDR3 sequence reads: CASSVRGGRNTGELFF. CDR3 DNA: TGTGCCAGCAGCGTACGGGGGGGCCGGAACACCGGGGAGCTGTTTTTT.

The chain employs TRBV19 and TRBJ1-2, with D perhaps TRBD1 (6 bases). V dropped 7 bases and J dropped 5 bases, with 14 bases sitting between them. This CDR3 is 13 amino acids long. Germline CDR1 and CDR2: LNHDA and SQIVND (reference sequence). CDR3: CASMGQAQYGYTF. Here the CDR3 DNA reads TGTGCCAGTATGGGACAAGCTCAATATGGCTACACCTTC.

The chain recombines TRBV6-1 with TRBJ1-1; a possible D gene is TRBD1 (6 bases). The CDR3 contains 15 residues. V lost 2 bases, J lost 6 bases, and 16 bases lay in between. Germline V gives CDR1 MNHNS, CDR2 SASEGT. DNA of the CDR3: TGTGCCAGCAGTGAATTCCAGGGGAAGCTCTCTGAAGCTTTCTTT. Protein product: CASSEFQGKLSEAFF.

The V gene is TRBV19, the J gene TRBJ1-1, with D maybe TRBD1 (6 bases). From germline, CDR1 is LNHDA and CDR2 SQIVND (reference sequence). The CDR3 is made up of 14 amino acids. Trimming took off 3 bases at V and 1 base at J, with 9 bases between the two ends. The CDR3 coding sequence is TGTGCCAGTAGTATCCTACAGGGGAACACTGAAGCTTTCTTT. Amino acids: CASSILQGNTEAFF.

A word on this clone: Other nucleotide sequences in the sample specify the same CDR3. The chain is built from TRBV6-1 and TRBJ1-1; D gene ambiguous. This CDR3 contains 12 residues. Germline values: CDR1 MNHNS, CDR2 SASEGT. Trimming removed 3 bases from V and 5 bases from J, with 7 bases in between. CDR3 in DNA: TGTGCCAGCAGTGACCCACAGACTGAAGCTTTCTTT. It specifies CASSDPQTEAFF.

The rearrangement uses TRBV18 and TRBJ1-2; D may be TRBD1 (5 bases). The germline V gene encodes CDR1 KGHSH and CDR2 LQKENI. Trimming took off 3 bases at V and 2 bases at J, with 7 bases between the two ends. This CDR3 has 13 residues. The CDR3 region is CASSPTVNYGYTF. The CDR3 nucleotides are TGTGCCAGCTCACCGACAGTAAACTATGGCTACACCTTC.

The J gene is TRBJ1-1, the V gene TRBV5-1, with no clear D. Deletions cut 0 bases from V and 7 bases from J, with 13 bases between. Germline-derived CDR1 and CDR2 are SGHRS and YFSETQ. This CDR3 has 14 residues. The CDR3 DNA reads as TGCGCCAGCAGCTTGGGAGGGCGTGGGGTTGAAGCTTTCTTT. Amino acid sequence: CASSLGGRGVEAFF.

CDR3 sequence reads: CAWGGLNNEQFF. CDR3 DNA: TGTGCCTGGGGGGGCTTGAACAATGAGCAGTTCTTC. The genes are TRBV30 and TRBJ2-1; weak D call: TRBD1 (6 bases). The V and J ends lost 5 bases and 5 bases respectively, with 10 bases between them. The CDR3 consists of 12 residues. Germline values: CDR1 GTSNPN, CDR2 SVGIG (reference sequence).

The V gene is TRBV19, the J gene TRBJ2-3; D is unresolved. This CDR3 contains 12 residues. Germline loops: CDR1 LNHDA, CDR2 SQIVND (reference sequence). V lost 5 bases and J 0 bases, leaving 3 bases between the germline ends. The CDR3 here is CASSESTDTQYF. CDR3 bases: TGTGCCAGTAGTGAGAGCACAGATACGCAGTATTTT.